The clone carrying this T cell receptor (beta chain) showed up just a few times. Its antigen is undetermined. The data were obtained in a study of T cells in Graves' hyperthyroidism and ophthalmopathy. Germline V gene sequence: CDR1 SQVTM, CDR2 ANQGSEA. V dropped 6 bases and J dropped 6 bases, with 17 bases sitting between them. This CDR3 region has 13 residues. Findings and limits, study-wide: A model using 13 V-J features told ophthalmopathy apart from stable hyperthyroidism.

The TCR beta CDR3 regions underwent amplification using RNA transcripts as the source. A first-round RT-PCR of the TCR CDR3 used the HTBI primer set. Each CDR3 protein gets one entry after TCRdb re-called the multiplex PCR reads with MiXCR. The table shows over 450,000 distinct CDR3 sequences, with about 15% occurring only once. The sequencing input was blood. The clonotype comes from a woman aged 18 to 35 with Graves' hyperthyroidism. The chain couples TRBV29-1 to TRBJ1-1; D is uncertain. This chain's CDR3 is CSVSLPDRAEAFF. The CDR3 DNA reads TGCAGCGTGTCCCTTCCAGATCGGGCTGAAGCTTTCTTT.